The present entry profiles one T cell receptor beta chain with its context. These data belong to a study of graft-versus-host responses after intestinal transplantation. Study background: The whole recipient group had anti-thymocyte globulin induction followed by tacrolimus and steroids for around 3 years. Findings of the study overall: Across patients carrying graft-donor T cell macrochimerism, allografts held high graft-versus-host to host-versus-graft clonal ratios.

Sequenced by immunoSEQ multiplex PCR; TCRdb stores in-frame clones only, minus some. The sample includes some 13,000 clones, 35% to 45% of them seen just once. Researchers placed about 200,000 CFSE-labeled responder cells in culture with about 200,000 irradiated, violet-dye-labeled stimulator cells. The specimen comprised alloreactive CD4+ T cells from a mixed lymphocyte reaction culture, sampled before intestinal transplant. Documented subset: CFSE-low proliferating T cells sorted from approximately 6-day pre-transplant mixed lymphocyte reaction (GvH or HvG direction). The TCR comes from a human patient who received an intestinal transplant.

The CDR3 here is CASILLGGANGYTF. In nucleotides, the CDR3 is TGTGCCAGCATCTTACTCGGAGGGGCTAATGGCTACACCTTC. The chain combines TRBV5-6 with TRBJ1-2; TRBD1 might be the D (5 bases). Germline values: CDR1 SGHDT, CDR2 YYEEEE. This CDR3 has 14 residues. The V end lost 6 bases, the J end lost 6 bases, and 18 bases lay between the germline ends.